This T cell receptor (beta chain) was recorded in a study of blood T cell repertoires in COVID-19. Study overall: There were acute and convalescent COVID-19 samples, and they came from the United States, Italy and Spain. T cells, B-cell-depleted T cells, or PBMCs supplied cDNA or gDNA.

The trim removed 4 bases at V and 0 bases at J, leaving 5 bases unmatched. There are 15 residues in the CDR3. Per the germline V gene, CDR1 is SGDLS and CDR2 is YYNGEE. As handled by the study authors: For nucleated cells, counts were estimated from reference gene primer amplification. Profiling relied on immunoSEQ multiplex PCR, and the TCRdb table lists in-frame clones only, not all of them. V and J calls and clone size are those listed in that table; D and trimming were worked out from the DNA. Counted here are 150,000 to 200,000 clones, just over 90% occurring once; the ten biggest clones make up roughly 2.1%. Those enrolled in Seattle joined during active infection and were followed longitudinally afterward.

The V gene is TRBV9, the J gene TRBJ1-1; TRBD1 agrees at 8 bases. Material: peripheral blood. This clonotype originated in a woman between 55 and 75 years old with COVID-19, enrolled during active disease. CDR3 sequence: CASSKTTGVNTEAFF. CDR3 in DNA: TGTGCCAGCAGCAAAACGACAGGGGTGAACACTGAAGCTTTCTTT.